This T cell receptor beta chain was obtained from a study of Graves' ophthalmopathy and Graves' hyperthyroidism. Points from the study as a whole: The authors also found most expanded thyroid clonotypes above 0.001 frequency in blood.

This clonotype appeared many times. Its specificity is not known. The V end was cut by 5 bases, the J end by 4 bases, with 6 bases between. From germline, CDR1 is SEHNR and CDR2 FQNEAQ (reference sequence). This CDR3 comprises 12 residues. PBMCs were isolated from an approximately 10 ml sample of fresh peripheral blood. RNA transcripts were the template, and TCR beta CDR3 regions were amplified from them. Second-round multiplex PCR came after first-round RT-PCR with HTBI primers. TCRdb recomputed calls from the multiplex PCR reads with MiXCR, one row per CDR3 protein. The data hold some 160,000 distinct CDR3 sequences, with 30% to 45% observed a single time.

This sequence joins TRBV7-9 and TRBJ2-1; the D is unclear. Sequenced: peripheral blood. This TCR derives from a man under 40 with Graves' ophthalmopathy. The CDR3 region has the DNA TGTGCCAGCAGCCCCGTTTACAATGAGCAGTTCTTC. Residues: CASSPVYNEQFF. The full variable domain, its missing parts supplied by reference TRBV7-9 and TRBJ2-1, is DTGVSQNPRHKITKRGQNVTFRCDPISEHNRLYWYRQTLGQGPEFLTYFQNEAQLEKSRLLSDRFSAERPKGSFSTLEIQRTEQGDSAMYLCASSPVYNEQFFGPGTRLTVL.